This TCR beta chain derives from a study of CD8+CD57+ T cells in acquired aplastic anemia. Study background: DNA per sorted CD4+ or CD8+ sample ranged 0.2 to 27.4 ug, averaging about 2.9 ug. Healthy donors averaged approximately 9.9 million reads for CD4+ cells. Findings of the study overall: Some 30 was the count of CD8+ CDR3 sequences that patients shared with controls.

This clonotype was seen at least ten times. Its antigen is unknown. This CDR3 comprises 15 residues. CDR1 SGHTA and CDR2 FQGNSA come from the germline V gene. V lost 3 bases and J 6 bases, leaving 15 bases between the germline ends. Both TCR beta VDJ combination and CDR3 sequence profiling were carried out. Genomic DNA was the template for this profiling. One entry per CDR3 protein results from TCRdb running MiXCR on the reads. The sample holds approximately 200,000 distinct CDR3 sequences, 50% to 55% seen once. Specimen: sorted CD4+, CD8+, or CD8+CD57+ T cells (not recorded which) from PBMCs. The chain joins TRBV7-2 to TRBJ2-1, with a weak D call TRBD2 (5 bases). This TCR was sampled from a human donor in good health, serving as a control. CDR3 region: CASSLRPNGVNEQFF. CDR3 nucleotide sequence: TGTGCCAGCAGCTTGCGACCCAACGGGGTCAATGAGCAGTTCTTC.